This T cell receptor (beta chain) was sequenced during a study of T cell responses to AZD1222 COVID-19 vaccine. Profiled with immunoSEQ multiplex PCR; TCRdb holds only in-frame clones, not every one. The sample has 150,000 to 200,000 clones, around nine tenths seen once; the top ten hold roughly 5.5%. The sequencing used peripheral blood, collected on day 0 of AZD1222 vaccination. The clonotype originates from an adult in good health.

CDR3 nucleotides: TGCGCCAGCAGCCAAAAAGGGGGCACGGAAGAGACCCAGTACTTC. Translation gives CASSQKGGTEETQYF. The chain couples TRBV4-1 to TRBJ2-5; 7 positions match TRBD1. The CDR3 sequence is 15 residues long. With V trimmed by 2 bases and J by 3 bases, 6 bases remained unmatched. In germline, CDR1 is MGHRA, CDR2 YSYEKL.